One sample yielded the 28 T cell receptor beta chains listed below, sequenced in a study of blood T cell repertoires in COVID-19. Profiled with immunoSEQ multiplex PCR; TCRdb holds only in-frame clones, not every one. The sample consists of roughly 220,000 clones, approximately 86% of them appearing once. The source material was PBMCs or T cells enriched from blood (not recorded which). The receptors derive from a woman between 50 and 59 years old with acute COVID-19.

The CDR3 reads CASSLGASGRETQYF. DNA of the CDR3: TGTGCCAGCAGCTTAGGGGCCAGCGGTCGGGAGACCCAGTACTTC. This chain links TRBV7-2 with TRBJ2-5; D is possibly TRBD2 (5 bases). This CDR3 has 15 amino acids. Germline CDR1 SGHTA, CDR2 FQGNSA. V was trimmed by 1 base and J by 5 bases, leaving 14 bases between them.

CDR3 amino acids: CASSYSKTGVFEQYF. CDR3 nucleotide sequence: TGTGCCAGCAGTTACTCGAAGACAGGGGTGTTCGAGCAGTACTTC. The genes are TRBV6-5 and TRBJ2-7, with 8 bases lining up with TRBD1. The CDR3 spans 15 residues. Losses at the gene ends were 0 bases for V and 6 bases for J; bases not matched to a gene: 7. Germline V gene lookup returns CDR1 MNHEY and CDR2 SVGAGI.

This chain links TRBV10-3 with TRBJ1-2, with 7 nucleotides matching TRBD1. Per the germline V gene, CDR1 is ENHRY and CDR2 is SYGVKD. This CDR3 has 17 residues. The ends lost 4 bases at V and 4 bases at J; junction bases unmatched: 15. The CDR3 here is CAISVSLGAGGTYGYTF. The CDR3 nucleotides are TGTGCCATCAGTGTGAGTCTGGGGGCAGGGGGGACCTATGGCTACACCTTC.

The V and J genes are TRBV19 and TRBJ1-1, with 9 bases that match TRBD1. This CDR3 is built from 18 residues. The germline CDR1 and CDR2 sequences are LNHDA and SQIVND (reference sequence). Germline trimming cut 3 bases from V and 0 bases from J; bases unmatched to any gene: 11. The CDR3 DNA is TGTGCCAGTAGTATCGGGCCGGGACAGGGAAGAATGAACACTGAAGCTTTCTTT. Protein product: CASSIGPGQGRMNTEAFF.

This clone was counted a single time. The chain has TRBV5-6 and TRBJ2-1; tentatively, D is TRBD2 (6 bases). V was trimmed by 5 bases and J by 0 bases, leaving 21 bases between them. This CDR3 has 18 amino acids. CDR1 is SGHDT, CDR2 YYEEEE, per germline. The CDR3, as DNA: TGTGCCAGCAGGCCGGGACTCGGAGGAAGGAGCTCCTACAATGAGCAGTTCTTC. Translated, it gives CASRPGLGGRSSYNEQFF.

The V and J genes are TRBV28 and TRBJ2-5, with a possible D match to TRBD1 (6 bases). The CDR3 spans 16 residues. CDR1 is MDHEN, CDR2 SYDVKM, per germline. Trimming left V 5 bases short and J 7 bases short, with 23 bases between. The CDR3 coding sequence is TGTGCCAGCAGTGCCCCACCCCGCCGGCGCAGGGGGACCCAGTACTTC. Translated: CASSAPPRRRRGTQYF.

This CDR3 is CATSAGGAVFNEQFF. Written as DNA, the CDR3 is TGTGCCACCAGTGCCGGGGGGGCGGTCTTCAATGAGCAGTTCTTC. The chain links TRBV24-1 to TRBJ2-1, with 8 bases that match TRBD2. Per germline, CDR1 KGHDR and CDR2 SFDVKD. The CDR3 is made up of 15 amino acids. J was trimmed by 6 bases and V by 5 bases; bases with no gene match: 8.

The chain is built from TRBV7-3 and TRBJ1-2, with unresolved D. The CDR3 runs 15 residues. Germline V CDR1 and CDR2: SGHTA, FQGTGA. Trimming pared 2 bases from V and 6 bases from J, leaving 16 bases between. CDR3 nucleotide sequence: TGTGCCAGCAGCTTATCCCCTAGAGCCCTCGATGGCTACACCTTC. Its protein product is CASSLSPRALDGYTF.

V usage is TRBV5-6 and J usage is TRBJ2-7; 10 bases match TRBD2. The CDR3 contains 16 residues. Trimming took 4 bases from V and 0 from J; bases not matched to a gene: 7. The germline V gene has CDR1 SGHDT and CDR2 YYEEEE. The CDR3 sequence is CASSGGLASRSYEQYF. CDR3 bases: TGTGCCAGCAGCGGGGGACTAGCGAGCCGCTCCTACGAGCAGTACTTC.

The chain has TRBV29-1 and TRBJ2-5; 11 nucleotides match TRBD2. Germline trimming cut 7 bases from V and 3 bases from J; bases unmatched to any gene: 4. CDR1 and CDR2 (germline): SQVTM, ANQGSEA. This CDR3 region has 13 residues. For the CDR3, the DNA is TGCAGCGCGGGACTAGCGGTCAAAGAGACCCAGTACTTC. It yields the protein CSAGLAVKETQYF.

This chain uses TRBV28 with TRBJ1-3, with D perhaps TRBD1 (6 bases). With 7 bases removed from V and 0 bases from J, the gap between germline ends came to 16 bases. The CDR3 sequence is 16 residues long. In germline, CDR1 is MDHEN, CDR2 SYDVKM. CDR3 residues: CASTPQGRGSGNTIYF. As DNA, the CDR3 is TGTGCCAGCACCCCACAGGGAAGAGGCTCTGGAAACACCATATATTTT.

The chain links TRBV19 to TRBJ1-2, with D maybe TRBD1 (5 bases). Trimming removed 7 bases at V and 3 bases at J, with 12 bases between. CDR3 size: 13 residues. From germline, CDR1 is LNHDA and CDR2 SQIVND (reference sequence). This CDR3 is CASNKGGDYGYTF. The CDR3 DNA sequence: TGTGCCAGTAACAAAGGAGGGGACTATGGCTACACCTTC. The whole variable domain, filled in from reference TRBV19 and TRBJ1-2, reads DGGITQSPKYLFRKEGQNVTLSCEQNLNHDAMYWYRQDPGQGLRLIYYSQIVNDFQKGDIAEGYSVSREKKESFPLTVTSAQKNPTAFYLCASNKGGDYGYTFGSGTRLTVV.

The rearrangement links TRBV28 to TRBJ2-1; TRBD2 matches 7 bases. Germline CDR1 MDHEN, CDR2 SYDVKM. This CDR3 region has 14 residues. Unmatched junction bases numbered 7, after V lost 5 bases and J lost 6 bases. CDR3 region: CASSPAGTTNEQFF. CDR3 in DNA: TGTGCCAGCAGTCCGGCTGGGACTACCAATGAGCAGTTCTTC.

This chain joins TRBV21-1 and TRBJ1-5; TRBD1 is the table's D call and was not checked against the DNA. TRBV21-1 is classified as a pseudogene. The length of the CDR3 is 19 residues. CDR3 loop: CASSKALSWTGSFHQPQHF. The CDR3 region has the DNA TGTGCCAGCAGCAAAGCGTTAAGTTGGACAGGGTCGTTTCATCAGCCCCAGCATTTT.

Written as DNA, the CDR3 is TGTGCCAGCCTTACTAGGAACAGCGGGTTCAATGAGCAGTTCTTC. Translating it yields CASLTRNSGFNEQFF. The rearrangement links TRBV6-5 to TRBJ2-1, with D possibly TRBD2 on 6 matching bases. Per the germline V gene, CDR1 is MNHEY and CDR2 is SVGAGI. The CDR3 has 15 amino acids. The V and J ends lost 8 bases and 6 bases respectively, with 20 bases between them.

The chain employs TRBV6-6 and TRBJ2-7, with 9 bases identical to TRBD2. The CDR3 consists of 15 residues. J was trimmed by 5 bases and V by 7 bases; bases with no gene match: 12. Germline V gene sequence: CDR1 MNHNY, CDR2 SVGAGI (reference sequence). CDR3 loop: CASNLVGREGNEQYF. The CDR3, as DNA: TGTGCCAGCAACCTCGTGGGGCGGGAGGGCAACGAGCAGTACTTC.

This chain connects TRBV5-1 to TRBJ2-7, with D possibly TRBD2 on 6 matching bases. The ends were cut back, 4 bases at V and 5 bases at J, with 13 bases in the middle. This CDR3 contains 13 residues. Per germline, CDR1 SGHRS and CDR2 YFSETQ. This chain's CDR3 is CASSTGLTDEQYF. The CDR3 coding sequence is TGCGCCAGCAGCACGGGACTTACTGACGAGCAGTACTTC.

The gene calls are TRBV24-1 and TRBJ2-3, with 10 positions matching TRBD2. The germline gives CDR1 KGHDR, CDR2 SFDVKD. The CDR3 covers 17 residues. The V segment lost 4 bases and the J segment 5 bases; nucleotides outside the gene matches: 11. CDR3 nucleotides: TGTGCCACCAGTGAATCCTTAGCGGGAGGCCCCCGAGATACGCAGTATTTT. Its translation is CATSESLAGGPRDTQYF.

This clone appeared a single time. The CDR3 here is CASSQASSGGLRDTQYF. CDR3 in DNA: TGTGCCAGCAGCCAAGCTTCCAGTGGAGGCCTTCGGGATACGCAGTATTTT. This rearrangement joins TRBV3-1 (or the pseudogene TRBV3-2) to TRBJ2-3; the D gene is possibly TRBD2 (5 bases). Trimming removed 1 base from V and 6 bases from J, with 20 bases in between. The germline V gene encodes CDR1 LGHDT and CDR2 YNNKEL (reference sequence). This CDR3 comprises 17 residues.

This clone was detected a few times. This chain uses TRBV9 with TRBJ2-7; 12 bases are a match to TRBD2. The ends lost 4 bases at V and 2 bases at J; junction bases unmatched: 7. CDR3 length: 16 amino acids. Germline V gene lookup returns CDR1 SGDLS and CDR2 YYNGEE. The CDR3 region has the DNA TGTGCCAGCAGCCCTTGGGCTAGCGGGAGGGCCTACGAGCAGTACTTC. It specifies CASSPWASGRAYEQYF.

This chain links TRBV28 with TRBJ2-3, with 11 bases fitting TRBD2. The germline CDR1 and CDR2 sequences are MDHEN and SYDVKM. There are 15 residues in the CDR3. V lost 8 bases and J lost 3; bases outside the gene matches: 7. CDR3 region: CASSIAGGWTDTQYF. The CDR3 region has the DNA TGTGCCAGCTCCATAGCGGGAGGGTGGACAGATACGCAGTATTTT.

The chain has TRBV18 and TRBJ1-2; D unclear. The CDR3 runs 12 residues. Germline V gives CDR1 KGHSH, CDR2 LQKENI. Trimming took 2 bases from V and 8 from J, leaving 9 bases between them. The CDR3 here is CASSPEGIGYTF. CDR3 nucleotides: TGTGCCAGCTCACCAGAGGGTATCGGCTACACCTTC.

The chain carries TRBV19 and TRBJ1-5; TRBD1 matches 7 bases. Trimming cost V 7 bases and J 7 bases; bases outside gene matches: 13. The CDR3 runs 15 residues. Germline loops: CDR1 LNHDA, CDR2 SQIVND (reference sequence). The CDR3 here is CASIPPTGTQQPQHF. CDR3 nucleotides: TGTGCCAGTATTCCCCCGACAGGGACGCAACAGCCCCAGCATTTT.

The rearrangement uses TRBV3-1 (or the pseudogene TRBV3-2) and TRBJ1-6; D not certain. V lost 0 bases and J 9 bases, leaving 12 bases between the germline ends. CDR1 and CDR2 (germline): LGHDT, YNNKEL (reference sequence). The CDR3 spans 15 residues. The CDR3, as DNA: TGTGCCAGCAGCCAAGATCCAGGCCTCAGTTCACCCCTCCACTTT. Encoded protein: CASSQDPGLSSPLHF.

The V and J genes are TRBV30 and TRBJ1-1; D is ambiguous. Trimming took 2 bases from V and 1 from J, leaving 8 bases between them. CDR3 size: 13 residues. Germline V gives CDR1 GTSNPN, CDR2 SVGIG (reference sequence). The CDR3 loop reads CAWSKNTNTEAFF. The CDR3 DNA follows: TGTGCCTGGAGTAAAAACACGAACACTGAAGCTTTCTTT.

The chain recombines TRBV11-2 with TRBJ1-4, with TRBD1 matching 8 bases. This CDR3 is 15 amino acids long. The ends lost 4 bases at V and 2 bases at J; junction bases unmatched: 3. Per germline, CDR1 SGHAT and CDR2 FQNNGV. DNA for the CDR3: TGTGCCAGCAGCTCGACAGGGGCGACTAATGAAAAACTGTTTTTT. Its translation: CASSSTGATNEKLFF. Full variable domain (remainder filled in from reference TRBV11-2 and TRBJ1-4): EAGVAQSPRYKIIEKRQSVAFWCNPISGHATLYWYQQILGQGPKLLIQFQNNGVVDDSQLPKDRFSAERLKGVDSTLKIQPAKLEDSAVYLCASSSTGATNEKLFFGSGTQLSVL.

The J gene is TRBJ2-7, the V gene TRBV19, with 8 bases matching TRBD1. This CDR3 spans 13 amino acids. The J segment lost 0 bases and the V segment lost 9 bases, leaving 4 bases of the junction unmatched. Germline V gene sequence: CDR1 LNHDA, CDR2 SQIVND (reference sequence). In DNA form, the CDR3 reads TGTGCCAGCCGAACAGGGGGCTCCTACGAGCAGTACTTC. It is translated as CASRTGGSYEQYF. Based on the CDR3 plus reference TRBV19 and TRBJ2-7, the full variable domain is DGGITQSPKYLFRKEGQNVTLSCEQNLNHDAMYWYRQDPGQGLRLIYYSQIVNDFQKGDIAEGYSVSREKKESFPLTVTSAQKNPTAFYLCASRTGGSYEQYFGPGTRLTVT.

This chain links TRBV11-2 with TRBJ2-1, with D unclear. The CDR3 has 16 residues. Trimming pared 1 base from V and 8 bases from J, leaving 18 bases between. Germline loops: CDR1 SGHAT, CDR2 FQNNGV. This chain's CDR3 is CASSLVADGFFDEQFF. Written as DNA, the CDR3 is TGTGCCAGCAGCTTAGTAGCTGACGGATTCTTCGATGAGCAGTTCTTC.